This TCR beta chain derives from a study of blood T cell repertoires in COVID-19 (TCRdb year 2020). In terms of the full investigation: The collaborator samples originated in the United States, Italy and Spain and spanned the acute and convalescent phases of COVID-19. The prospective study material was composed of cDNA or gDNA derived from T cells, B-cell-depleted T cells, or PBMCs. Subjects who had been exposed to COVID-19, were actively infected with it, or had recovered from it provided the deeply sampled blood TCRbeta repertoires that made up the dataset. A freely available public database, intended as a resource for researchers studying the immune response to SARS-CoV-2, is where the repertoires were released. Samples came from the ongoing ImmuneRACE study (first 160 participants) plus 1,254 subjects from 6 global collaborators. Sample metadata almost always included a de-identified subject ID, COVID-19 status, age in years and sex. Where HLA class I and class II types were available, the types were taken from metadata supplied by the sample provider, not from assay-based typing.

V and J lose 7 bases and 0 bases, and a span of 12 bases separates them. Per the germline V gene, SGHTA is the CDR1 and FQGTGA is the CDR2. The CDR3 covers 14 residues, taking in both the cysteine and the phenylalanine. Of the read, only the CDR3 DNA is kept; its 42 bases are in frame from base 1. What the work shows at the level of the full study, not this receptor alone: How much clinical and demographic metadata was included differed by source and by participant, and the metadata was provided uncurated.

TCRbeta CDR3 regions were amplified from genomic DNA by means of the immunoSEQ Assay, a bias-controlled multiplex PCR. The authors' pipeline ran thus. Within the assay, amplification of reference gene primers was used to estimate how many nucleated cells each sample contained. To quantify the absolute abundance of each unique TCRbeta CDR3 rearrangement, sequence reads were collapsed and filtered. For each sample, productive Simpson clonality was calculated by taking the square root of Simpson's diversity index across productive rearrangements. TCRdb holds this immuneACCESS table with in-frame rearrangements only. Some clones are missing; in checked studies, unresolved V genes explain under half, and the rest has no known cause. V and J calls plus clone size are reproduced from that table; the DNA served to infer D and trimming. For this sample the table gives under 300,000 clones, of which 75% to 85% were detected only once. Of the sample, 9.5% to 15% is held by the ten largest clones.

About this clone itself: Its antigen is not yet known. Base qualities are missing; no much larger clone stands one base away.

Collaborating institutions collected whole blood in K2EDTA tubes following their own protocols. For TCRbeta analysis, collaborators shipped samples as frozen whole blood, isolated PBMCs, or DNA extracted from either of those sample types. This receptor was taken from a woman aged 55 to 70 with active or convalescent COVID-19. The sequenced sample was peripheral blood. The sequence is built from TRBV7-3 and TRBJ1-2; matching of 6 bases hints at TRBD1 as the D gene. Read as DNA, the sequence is TGTGCCAGCATCTCGACAGGCGCTAACTATGGCTACACCTTC. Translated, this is CASISTGANYGYTF.